Below, one TCR beta chain is given with its context. Antigen unknown. CDR1 is SNHLY and CDR2 is FYNNEI in the germline V gene. The V and J ends lost 11 bases and 6 bases, in that order; junction bases with no gene match: 6. The CDR3 covers 11 residues. Here immunoSEQ multiplex PCR was the method, and the copy in TCRdb shows in-frame clones only, minus some. Of 95,000 or so clones in the sample, around 90% were seen once. The data are from a study of graft-versus-host responses after intestinal transplantation. Whole-study findings and limits: The recipient marrow held GvH clones, and some of them showed up first in ileum or blood.

The V call is TRBV2, the J call TRBJ1-1, with 7 bases lining up with TRBD1. The starting material was PBMCs, obtained approximately 470 days after intestinal transplant. This TCR derives from a human patient who received an intestinal transplant, so some T cells may come from the graft donor. The CDR3 is CAQGVGAEAFF. The CDR3 region has the DNA TGTGCCCAGGGGGTGGGCGCTGAAGCTTTCTTT.